Described below is a single T cell receptor beta chain sequence and its context. What it binds is not known. The CDR3 totals 15 residues. Trimming shortened V by 6 bases and J by 2 bases, and 14 bases separated the two germline ends. Germline-derived CDR1 and CDR2 are MNHEY and SVGAGI. This sample is part of a study of cytomegalovirus exposure and HLA in healthy donors. Findings and caveats of the study: Later analysis demonstrated an association between a missense DCLRE1C variant and TCR beta V- and J-gene trimming.

The PCR employed 60 Vbeta primers together with 13 Jbeta primers. Assay used: immunoSEQ multiplex PCR; TCRdb lists only in-frame clones, some missing. Found here are some 160,000 clones, approximately 78% of them singletons; the top ten hold about 4.1%. The TCR was taken from a woman between 40 and 55 years old in good health and CMV-seropositive. This chain links TRBV6-5 with TRBJ1-5; possible D gene TRBD1, 6 bases. The sample was PBMCs. The CDR3 DNA reads TGTGCCAGCAGCCCGAACAGGGTCGGCAATCAGCCCCAGCATTTT. Translated: CASSPNRVGNQPQHF.